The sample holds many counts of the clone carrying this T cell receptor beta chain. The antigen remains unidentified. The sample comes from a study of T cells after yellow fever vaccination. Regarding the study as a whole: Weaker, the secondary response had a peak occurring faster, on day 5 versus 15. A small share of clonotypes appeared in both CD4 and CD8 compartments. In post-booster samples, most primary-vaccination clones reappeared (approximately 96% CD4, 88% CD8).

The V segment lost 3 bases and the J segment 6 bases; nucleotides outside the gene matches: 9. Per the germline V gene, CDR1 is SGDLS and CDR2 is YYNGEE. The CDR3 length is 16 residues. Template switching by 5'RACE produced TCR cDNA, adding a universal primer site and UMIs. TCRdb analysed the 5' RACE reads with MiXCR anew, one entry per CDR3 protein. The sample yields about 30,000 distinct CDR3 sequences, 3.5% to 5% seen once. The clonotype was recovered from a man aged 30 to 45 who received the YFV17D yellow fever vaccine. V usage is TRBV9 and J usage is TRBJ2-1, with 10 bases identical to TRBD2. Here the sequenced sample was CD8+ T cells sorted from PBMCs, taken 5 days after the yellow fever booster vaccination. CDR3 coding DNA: TGTGCCAGCAGCGGATCAGCGGGAGGGCCCGGCAATGAGCAGTTCTTC. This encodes CASSGSAGGPGNEQFF. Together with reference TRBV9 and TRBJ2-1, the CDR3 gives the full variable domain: DSGVTQTPKHLITATGQRVTLRCSPRSGDLSVYWYQQSLDQGLQFLIQYYNGEERAKGNILERFSAQQFPDLHSELNLSSLELGDSALYFCASSGSAGGPGNEQFFGPGTRLTVL.